The next 32 T cell receptor beta chains were all read from a single sample in a study of blood T cell repertoires in COVID-19. Some clones are missing from TCRdb's copy, which holds only in-frame ones; the method was immunoSEQ multiplex PCR. The sample includes 300,000 to 450,000 clones, around 85% seen only once; the top ten take approximately 3.7%. The source material was peripheral blood. The receptors were gathered from a woman between 18 and 29 years old with acute or convalescent COVID-19.

The CDR3 protein is CASSVEPGLAEETQYF. The CDR3 region has the DNA TGTGCCAGCAGCGTAGAGCCGGGACTAGCGGAAGAGACCCAGTACTTC. The chain has TRBV9 and TRBJ2-5; 11 bases agree with TRBD2. V shed 0 bases and J 3 bases; nucleotides not matched to a gene: 4. Looked up from germline, CDR1 is SGDLS and CDR2 is YYNGEE. This CDR3 has 16 amino acids.

The rearrangement links TRBV7-3 to TRBJ2-1; TRBD2 matches at 8 bases. Germline values: CDR1 SGHTA, CDR2 FQGTGA. The CDR3 contains 16 residues. The J segment lost 7 bases and the V segment lost 2 bases, leaving 10 bases of the junction unmatched. CDR3 protein: CASSLSGSGSLNEQFF. For the CDR3, the DNA is TGTGCCAGCAGCTTATCGGGCAGCGGGAGTCTTAATGAGCAGTTCTTC.

This chain joins TRBV12-5 and TRBJ1-2, with a weak D call TRBD1 (6 bases). Germline V CDR1 and CDR2: LGHNT, FRNRAP. The length of the CDR3 is 14 residues. V was shortened by 2 bases and J by 3 bases, with 10 bases between the two germline ends. The CDR3 nucleotides read TGTGCTAGTGGTTTGTCTCCAGGGGACTATGGCTACACCTTC. The encoded protein is CASGLSPGDYGYTF.

For this clone: This CDR3 is also generated by other DNA sequences in the sample. V usage is TRBV3-1 (or the pseudogene TRBV3-2) and J usage is TRBJ1-5; D not certain. The CDR3 is 14 amino acids. With 1 base removed from V and 0 bases from J, the gap between germline ends came to 4 bases. Per the germline V gene, CDR1 is LGHDT and CDR2 is YNNKEL (reference sequence). The CDR3 loop reads CASSQGYSNQPQHF. CDR3 bases: TGTGCCAGCAGCCAAGGTTATAGCAATCAGCCCCAGCATTTT.

This chain uses TRBV3-1 (or the pseudogene TRBV3-2) with TRBJ2-7; D is ambiguous. This CDR3 is built from 15 residues. Germline assignment: CDR1 LGHDT and CDR2 YNNKEL (reference sequence). Trimming stripped 0 bases from V and 1 base from J, with 10 bases between. The CDR3, as DNA: TGTGCCAGCAGCCAAGATCTCGACAAGTCCTACGAGCAGTACTTC. Translation: CASSQDLDKSYEQYF.

The CDR3 nucleotides read TGTGCCAGCAGTGGGGGACAGATTAATTCACCCCTCCACTTT. Translating it yields CASSGGQINSPLHF. The chain has TRBV2 and TRBJ1-6; the match to TRBD1 covers 7 bases. Looked up from germline, CDR1 is SNHLY and CDR2 is FYNNEI. Trimming removed 4 bases from V and 6 bases from J; junction bases left unmatched: 3. The CDR3 runs to 14 residues.

V gene TRBV19 combines with J gene TRBJ2-7, with 8 bases fitting TRBD1. V dropped 2 bases and J dropped 1; count of bases not matched to a gene: 16. The germline V gene encodes CDR1 LNHDA and CDR2 SQIVND (reference sequence). The CDR3 consists of 19 residues. Written as DNA, the CDR3 is TGTGCCAGTAGTATAACCGGGACAGGAAACTTCGCGGGATCCTACGAGCAGTACTTC. Amino acid sequence: CASSITGTGNFAGSYEQYF. Full variable domain (remainder filled in from reference TRBV19 and TRBJ2-7): DGGITQSPKYLFRKEGQNVTLSCEQNLNHDAMYWYRQDPGQGLRLIYYSQIVNDFQKGDIAEGYSVSREKKESFPLTVTSAQKNPTAFYLCASSITGTGNFAGSYEQYFGPGTRLTVT.

The CDR3 reads CASSSWTSGRSSYNEQFF. The CDR3 bases are TGTGCCAGCAGCTCGTGGACTAGCGGGAGGAGCTCCTACAATGAGCAGTTCTTC. V usage is TRBV5-4 and J usage is TRBJ2-1, with 14 bases that match TRBD2. This CDR3 spans 18 amino acids. V shed 3 bases and J 0 bases; nucleotides not matched to a gene: 5. Germline loops: CDR1 SGHNT, CDR2 YYREEE (reference sequence). The full variable domain, with the rest looked up from reference TRBV5-4 and TRBJ2-1, is ETGVTQSPTHLIKTRGQQVTLRCSSQSGHNTVSWYQQALGQGPQFIFQYYREEENGRGNFPPRFSGLQFPNYSSELNVNALELDDSALYLCASSSWTSGRSSYNEQFFGPGTRLTVL.

The V gene is TRBV9, the J gene TRBJ2-5, with D hard to call. The ends were cut back, 0 bases at V and 2 bases at J, with 8 bases in the middle. The CDR3 extends over 14 amino acids. Germline values: CDR1 SGDLS, CDR2 YYNGEE. CDR3 sequence: CASSVGLVQETQYF. Here the CDR3 DNA reads TGTGCCAGCAGCGTAGGGCTGGTACAAGAGACCCAGTACTTC.

CDR3 nucleotides: TGTGCCAGCAGTTCCCCGGGGGGGGAAGCTTTCTTT. Protein product: CASSSPGGEAFF. The chain employs TRBV28 and TRBJ1-1, with a possible D match to TRBD1 (5 bases). This CDR3 has 12 amino acids. The germline gives CDR1 MDHEN, CDR2 SYDVKM. Deletions cut 4 bases from V and 8 bases from J, with 11 bases between.

The chain employs TRBV7-2 and TRBJ2-7, with TRBD1 as a possible D gene (5 bases). This CDR3 region has 14 residues. With 5 bases removed from V and 3 bases from J, the gap between germline ends came to 14 bases. CDR1 and CDR2 (germline): SGHTA, FQGNSA. The CDR3 loop reads CASSPTGGVYEQYF. CDR3 DNA sequence: TGTGCCAGCAGCCCAACAGGTGGGGTCTACGAGCAGTACTTC.

V and J are TRBV2 and TRBJ2-7; 9 bases align to TRBD2. Germline-derived CDR1 and CDR2 are SNHLY and FYNNEI. Germline trimming cut 7 bases from V and 10 bases from J; bases unmatched to any gene: 17. The CDR3 covers 15 residues. CDR3 residues: CASTEGGGTSLGQYF. CDR3 sequence (DNA): TGTGCCAGCACCGAAGGTGGTGGGACTAGCCTTGGTCAGTACTTC.

This clone was seen a single time. This chain joins TRBV7-9 and TRBJ1-2; no clear D gene. Germline CDR1 and CDR2: SEHNR and FQNEAQ (reference sequence). The V gene lost 5 bases and the J gene lost 6 bases, with 19 bases spanning the gap. The CDR3 is made up of 15 amino acids. CDR3 protein: CASSNEISGRDGYTF. The CDR3 DNA reads TGTGCCAGCAGCAACGAAATCTCCGGGAGAGATGGCTACACCTTC.

This clone is a singleton in its sample. V gene TRBV5-6 combines with J gene TRBJ1-2, with 7 bases matching TRBD1. The CDR3 length is 14 residues. The J segment lost 8 bases and the V segment lost 4 bases, leaving 11 bases of the junction unmatched. The germline V gene has CDR1 SGHDT and CDR2 YYEEEE. The chain's CDR3 is CASSPGQPGRGYTF. The CDR3 DNA reads as TGTGCCAGCAGCCCGGGACAGCCCGGTAGGGGCTACACCTTC. Drawing the rest from reference TRBV5-6 and TRBJ1-2, the complete variable domain is DAGVTQSPTHLIKTRGQQVTLRCSPKSGHDTVSWYQQALGQGPQFIFQYYEEEERQRGNFPDRFSGHQFPNYSSELNVNALLLGDSALYLCASSPGQPGRGYTFGSGTRLTVV.

The chain employs TRBV19 and TRBJ1-1; D unclear. The CDR3 consists of 14 residues. CDR1 and CDR2 from the germline V gene are LNHDA and SQIVND (reference sequence). Trimming removed 4 bases at V and 1 base at J, with 10 bases between. In nucleotides, the CDR3 is TGTGCCAGTAGTACCTACACAGAGAACACTGAAGCTTTCTTT. Translated, it gives CASSTYTENTEAFF. Based on the CDR3 plus reference TRBV19 and TRBJ1-1, the full variable domain is DGGITQSPKYLFRKEGQNVTLSCEQNLNHDAMYWYRQDPGQGLRLIYYSQIVNDFQKGDIAEGYSVSREKKESFPLTVTSAQKNPTAFYLCASSTYTENTEAFFGQGTRLTVV.

The rearrangement links TRBV7-6 to TRBJ1-2; D perhaps matches TRBD1 (5 bases). V dropped 3 bases and J dropped 4 bases, with 12 bases sitting between them. There are 14 residues in the CDR3. The germline CDR1 and CDR2 sequences are SGHVS and FNYEAQ. The CDR3 region is CASSFPRRGYGYTF. The CDR3 bases are TGTGCCAGCAGCTTCCCGAGAAGGGGCTATGGCTACACCTTC.

This chain links TRBV6-5 with TRBJ1-6, with 7 nucleotides matching TRBD1. The length of the CDR3 is 15 residues. V was clipped by 7 bases and J by 10 bases; unmatched bases: 13. Germline lookup yields CDR1 MNHEY and CDR2 SVGAGI. The CDR3 DNA reads as TGTGCCAGCATAAGTTGGACAGGTTCGAAATCACCCCTCCACTTT. Translated: CASISWTGSKSPLHF.

For this clone: Within the sample, other DNA sequences also encode this same CDR3. V is TRBV9 and J is TRBJ2-2; D is uncertain. Germline CDR1 SGDLS, CDR2 YYNGEE. This CDR3 comprises 12 residues. Trimming left V 2 bases short and J 5 bases short, with 4 bases between. Here the CDR3 reads CASSVPTGELFF. The CDR3 DNA reads as TGTGCCAGCAGCGTCCCAACCGGGGAGCTGTTTTTT. Complete variable domain (other parts from reference TRBV9 and TRBJ2-2): DSGVTQTPKHLITATGQRVTLRCSPRSGDLSVYWYQQSLDQGLQFLIQYYNGEERAKGNILERFSAQQFPDLHSELNLSSLELGDSALYFCASSVPTGELFFGEGSRLTVL.

The rearrangement uses TRBV7-3 and TRBJ1-5, with a possible D match to TRBD1 (5 bases). Trimming removed 0 bases from V and 1 base from J, with 7 bases in between. Per the germline V gene, CDR1 is SGHTA and CDR2 is FQGTGA. The CDR3 extends over 15 amino acids. Written as DNA, the CDR3 is TGTGCCAGCAGCTTAACGGGGGGAAGCAATCAGCCCCAGCATTTT. This codes for CASSLTGGSNQPQHF.

The V gene is TRBV28, the J gene TRBJ2-7; D perhaps matches TRBD1 (5 bases). Germline CDR1 MDHEN, CDR2 SYDVKM. CDR3 length equals 13 residues. The V end was cut by 6 bases, the J end by 4 bases, with 13 bases between. The CDR3 reads CASSRDAGYEQYF. CDR3 bases: TGTGCCAGCAGCCGAGATGCAGGGTACGAGCAGTACTTC.

This clone was observed a handful of times. V usage is TRBV19 and J usage is TRBJ1-2; no firm D call. Germline CDR1 and CDR2: LNHDA and SQIVND (reference sequence). The ends were cut back, 10 bases at V and 4 bases at J, with 7 bases in the middle. CDR3 length: 10 amino acids. CDR3 loop: CATGVYGYTF. The CDR3 DNA reads TGTGCCACGGGAGTCTATGGCTACACCTTC.

The V and J genes are TRBV19 and TRBJ2-4; 9 nucleotides align to TRBD2. Germline trimming cut 5 bases from V and 1 base from J; bases unmatched to any gene: 3. The CDR3 totals 15 residues. Germline values: CDR1 LNHDA, CDR2 SQIVND (reference sequence). The CDR3 nucleotides read TGTGCCAGTAGTCCTGGACTAGCGGCCAAAAACATTCAGTACTTC. Amino acids: CASSPGLAAKNIQYF. The variable domain in full, with the rest retrieved from reference TRBV19 and TRBJ2-4, is DGGITQSPKYLFRKEGQNVTLSCEQNLNHDAMYWYRQDPGQGLRLIYYSQIVNDFQKGDIAEGYSVSREKKESFPLTVTSAQKNPTAFYLCASSPGLAAKNIQYFGAGTRLSVL.

V gene TRBV5-8 combines with J gene TRBJ2-3; maybe TRBD1 (6 bases). V lost 8 bases and J lost 2, with 18 bases in between. The CDR3 has 15 amino acids. Per the germline V gene, CDR1 is SGHTS and CDR2 is YDEGEE. In DNA form, the CDR3 reads TGTGCCAGTCACCGGGACAAAAGAAACACAGATACGCAGTATTTT. It codes for CASHRDKRNTDTQYF.

This chain connects TRBV19 to TRBJ2-7, with 9 bases lining up with TRBD1. Germline V lookup: CDR1 LNHDA, CDR2 SQIVND (reference sequence). The CDR3 consists of 15 residues. V was pared by 4 bases and J by 5 bases, with 9 bases of the junction left unmatched. The CDR3 nucleotides read TGTGCCAGTAGTACGCCGGGACAGGGAAACGACGAGCAGTACTTC. It translates to CASSTPGQGNDEQYF.

The chain carries TRBV30 and TRBJ1-2; possibly TRBD1 for D (6 bases). V lost 0 bases and J 2 bases, leaving 13 bases between the germline ends. CDR3 length: 15 amino acids. Germline CDR1 is GTSNPN and CDR2 is SVGIG (reference sequence). The CDR3 nucleotides read TGTGCCTGGAGTGTATGGACAGCCAAAAACTATGGCTACACCTTC. Its translation: CAWSVWTAKNYGYTF.

CDR3 sequence: CAISTLNSYGYTF. The CDR3 region has the DNA TGTGCCATCTCTACCCTCAACTCCTATGGCTACACCTTC. This chain links TRBV15 with TRBJ1-2; D ambiguous. CDR1 and CDR2 from the germline V gene are LNHNV and YYDKDF (reference sequence). Trimming took 10 bases from V and 4 from J, leaving 16 bases between them. The CDR3 is 13 residues long.

The chain links TRBV2 to TRBJ2-1; possible D gene TRBD1, 5 bases. CDR3 length: 15 residues. Between the trimmed V and J ends, which lost 2 bases and 3 bases, there was a span of 11 bases. Germline lookup yields CDR1 SNHLY and CDR2 FYNNEI. DNA for the CDR3: TGTGCCAGCAGTGAAAGACAGTTACGCTACAATGAGCAGTTCTTC. Protein product: CASSERQLRYNEQFF.

This chain joins TRBV28 and TRBJ2-3, with 8 bases fitting TRBD2. The CDR3 runs to 15 residues. Germline V gene sequence: CDR1 MDHEN, CDR2 SYDVKM. Germline trimming cut 6 bases from V and 2 bases from J; bases unmatched to any gene: 7. The CDR3 loop is CASRPLAENTDTQYF. CDR3 nucleotide sequence: TGTGCCAGCAGGCCACTAGCGGAGAACACAGATACGCAGTATTTT.

This chain connects TRBV5-1 to TRBJ2-1; 8 nucleotides match TRBD1. Germline loops: CDR1 SGHRS, CDR2 YFSETQ. CDR3 length: 15 amino acids. V lost 4 bases and J lost 2; bases outside the gene matches: 5. The CDR3: CASSPGQAAYNEQFF. DNA for the CDR3: TGCGCCAGCAGCCCGGGACAGGCAGCCTACAATGAGCAGTTCTTC.

The genes are TRBV7-8 and TRBJ1-5; 8 nucleotides align to TRBD1. This CDR3 has 16 residues. Unmatched junction bases numbered 11, after V lost 5 bases and J lost 5 bases. Germline V gene lookup returns CDR1 SGHVS and CDR2 FQNEAQ. CDR3 in DNA: TGTGCCAGCAGCCCGTCTGACAGGGGTCGCGATCAGCCCCAGCATTTT. Its protein product is CASSPSDRGRDQPQHF.

This clone was recorded a few times. The chain links TRBV5-1 to TRBJ2-7, with a possible D match to TRBD2 (5 bases). The length of the CDR3 is 15 residues. Germline lookup yields CDR1 SGHRS and CDR2 YFSETQ. The V end lost 4 bases, the J end lost 1 base, and 15 bases lay between the germline ends. CDR3: CASSPEVPRSYEQYF. As DNA, the CDR3 is TGCGCCAGCAGCCCGGAGGTTCCAAGGTCCTACGAGCAGTACTTC.

The gene calls are TRBV29-1 and TRBJ2-7, with D possibly matching TRBD1 (5 bases). Germline V lookup: CDR1 SQVTM, CDR2 ANQGSEA. The CDR3 sequence is 11 residues long. With 5 bases removed from V and 1 base from J, the gap between germline ends came to 6 bases. This CDR3 reads CSVKGSYEQYF. The CDR3 DNA reads TGCAGCGTTAAGGGGTCCTACGAGCAGTACTTC.